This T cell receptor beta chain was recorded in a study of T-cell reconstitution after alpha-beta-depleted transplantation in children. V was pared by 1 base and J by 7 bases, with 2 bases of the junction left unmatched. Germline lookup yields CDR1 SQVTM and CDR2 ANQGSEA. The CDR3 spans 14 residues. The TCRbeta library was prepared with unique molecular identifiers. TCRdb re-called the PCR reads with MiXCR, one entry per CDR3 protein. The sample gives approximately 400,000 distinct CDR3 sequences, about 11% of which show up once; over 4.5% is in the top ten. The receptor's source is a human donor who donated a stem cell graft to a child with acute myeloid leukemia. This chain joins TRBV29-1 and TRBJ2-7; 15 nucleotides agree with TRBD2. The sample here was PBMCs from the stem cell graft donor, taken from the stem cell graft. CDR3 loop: CSVEAGLAGGEQYF. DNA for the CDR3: TGCAGCGTTGAAGCGGGACTAGCGGGGGGAGAGCAGTACTTC.